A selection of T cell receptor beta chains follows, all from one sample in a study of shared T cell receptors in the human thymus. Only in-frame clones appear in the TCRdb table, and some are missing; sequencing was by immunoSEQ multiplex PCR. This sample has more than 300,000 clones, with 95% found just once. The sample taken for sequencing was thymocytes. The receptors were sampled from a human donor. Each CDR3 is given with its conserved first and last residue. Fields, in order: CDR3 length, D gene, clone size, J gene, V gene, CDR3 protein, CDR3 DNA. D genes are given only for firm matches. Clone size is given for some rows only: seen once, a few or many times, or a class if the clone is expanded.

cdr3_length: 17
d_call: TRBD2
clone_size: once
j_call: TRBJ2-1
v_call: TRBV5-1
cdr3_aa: CASSNGTSGRDGNEQFF
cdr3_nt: TGCGCCAGCAGCAACGGGACTAGCGGGAGGGATGGGAATGAGCAGTTCTTC

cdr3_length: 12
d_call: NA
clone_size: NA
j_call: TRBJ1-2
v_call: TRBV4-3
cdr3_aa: CASSGGGGGYTF
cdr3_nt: TGCGCCAGCAGTGGGGGCGGTGGCGGCTACACCTTC

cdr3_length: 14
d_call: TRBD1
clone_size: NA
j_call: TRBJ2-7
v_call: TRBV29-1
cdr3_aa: CSVHFRDRDYEQYF
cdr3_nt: TGCAGCGTTCACTTCCGGGACAGGGACTACGAGCAGTACTTC

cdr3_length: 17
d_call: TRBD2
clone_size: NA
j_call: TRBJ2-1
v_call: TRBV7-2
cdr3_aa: CASSTRLAGGPYNEQFF
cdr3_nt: TGTGCCAGCAGCACCCGACTAGCGGGAGGGCCATACAATGAGCAGTTCTTC

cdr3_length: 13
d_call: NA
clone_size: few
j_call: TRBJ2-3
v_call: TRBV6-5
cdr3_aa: CASSSLPLGTQYF
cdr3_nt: TGTGCCAGCAGTTCTCTTCCTCTAGGTACGCAGTATTTT

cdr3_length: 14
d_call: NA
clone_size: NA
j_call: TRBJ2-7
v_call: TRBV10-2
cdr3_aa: CASSEGGSSYEQYF
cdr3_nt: TGCGCCAGCAGTGAAGGTGGGAGCTCCTACGAGCAGTACTTC

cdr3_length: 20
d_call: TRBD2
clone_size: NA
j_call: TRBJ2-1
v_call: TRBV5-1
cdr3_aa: CASSFGTSGRAKSSYNEQFF
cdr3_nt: TGCGCCAGCAGCTTTGGGACTAGCGGGAGAGCCAAGAGCTCCTACAATGAGCAGTTCTTC

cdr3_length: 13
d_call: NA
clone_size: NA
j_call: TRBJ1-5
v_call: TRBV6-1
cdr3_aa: CASSSSCNQPQHF
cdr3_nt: TGTGCCAGCAGTAGTTCCTGCAATCAGCCCCAGCATTTT

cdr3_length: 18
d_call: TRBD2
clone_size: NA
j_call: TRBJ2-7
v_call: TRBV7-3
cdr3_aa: CASSLMGLAGGRGYEQYF
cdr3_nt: TGTGCCAGCAGCTTAATGGGACTAGCGGGAGGTCGGGGCTACGAGCAGTACTTC

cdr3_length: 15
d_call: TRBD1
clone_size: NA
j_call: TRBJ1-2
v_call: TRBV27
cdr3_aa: CASTPGGGRNYGYTF
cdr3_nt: TGTGCCAGCACCCCAGGGGGGGGTCGGAACTATGGCTACACCTTC

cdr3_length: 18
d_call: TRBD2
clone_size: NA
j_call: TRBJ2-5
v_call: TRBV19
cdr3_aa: CASSPGLAGGPIKETQYF
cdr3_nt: TGTGCCAGTAGTCCGGGACTAGCGGGAGGGCCGATAAAAGAGACCCAGTACTTC

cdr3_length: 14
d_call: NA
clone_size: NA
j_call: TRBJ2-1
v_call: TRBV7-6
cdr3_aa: CASSMGGGRNEQFF
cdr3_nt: TGTGCCAGCAGCATGGGGGGTGGGCGCAATGAGCAGTTCTTC

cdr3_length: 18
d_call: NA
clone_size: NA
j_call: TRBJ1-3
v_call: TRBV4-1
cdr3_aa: CASSQDSPGFSSGNTIYF
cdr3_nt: TGCGCCAGCAGCCAAGATTCCCCAGGCTTCTCCTCTGGAAACACCATATATTTT

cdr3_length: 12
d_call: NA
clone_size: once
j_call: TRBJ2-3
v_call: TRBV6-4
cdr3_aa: CASSDSVGKQYF
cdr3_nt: TGTGCCAGCAGTGACTCGGTCGGGAAGCAGTATTTT

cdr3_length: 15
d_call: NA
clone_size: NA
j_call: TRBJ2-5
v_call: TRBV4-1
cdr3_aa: CASSQGVGGTETQYF
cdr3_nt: TGCGCCAGCAGCCAAGGGGTGGGTGGTACAGAGACCCAGTACTTC

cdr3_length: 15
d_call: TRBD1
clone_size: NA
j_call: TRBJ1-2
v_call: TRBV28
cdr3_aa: CASSFTTGRRYGYTF
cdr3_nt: TGTGCCAGCAGTTTTACGACAGGGAGGAGGTATGGCTACACCTTC

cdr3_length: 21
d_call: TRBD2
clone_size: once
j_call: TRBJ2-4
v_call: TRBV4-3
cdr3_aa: CASSPARKTSGSPLPKNIQYF
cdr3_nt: TGCGCCAGCAGCCCCGCCAGAAAGACTAGCGGGAGCCCCCTCCCCAAAAACATTCAGTATTTC

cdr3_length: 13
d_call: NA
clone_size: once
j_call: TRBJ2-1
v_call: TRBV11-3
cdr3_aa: CASSLTGFTEQFF
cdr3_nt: TGTGCCAGCAGCTTAACAGGGTTCACTGAGCAGTTCTTC

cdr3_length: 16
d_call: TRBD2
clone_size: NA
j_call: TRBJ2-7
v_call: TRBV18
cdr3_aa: CASSPSGLAGAYEQYF
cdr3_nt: TGTGCCAGCTCACCTTCGGGACTAGCGGGAGCCTACGAGCAGTACTTC

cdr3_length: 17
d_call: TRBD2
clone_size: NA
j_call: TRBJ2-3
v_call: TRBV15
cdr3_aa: CATSAPSGRTSTDTQYF
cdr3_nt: TGTGCCACCAGCGCTCCTAGCGGGAGAACAAGCACAGATACGCAGTATTTT

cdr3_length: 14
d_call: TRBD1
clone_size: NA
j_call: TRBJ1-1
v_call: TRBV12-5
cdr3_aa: CASASHTGGTEAFF
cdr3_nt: TGTGCTAGTGCCAGCCACACAGGGGGCACTGAAGCTTTCTTT

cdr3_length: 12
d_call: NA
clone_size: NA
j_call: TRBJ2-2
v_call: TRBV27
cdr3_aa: CASSFNTGELFF
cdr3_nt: TGTGCCAGCAGTTTTAACACCGGGGAGCTGTTTTTT

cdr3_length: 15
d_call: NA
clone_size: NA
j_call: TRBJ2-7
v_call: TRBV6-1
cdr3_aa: CASSVRTGRTYEQYF
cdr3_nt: TGTGCCAGCAGTGTCCGAACGGGCAGAACCTACGAGCAGTACTTC

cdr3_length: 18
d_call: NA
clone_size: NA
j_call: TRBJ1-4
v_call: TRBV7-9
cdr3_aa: CASSLIGREGRTNEKLFF
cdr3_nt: TGTGCCAGCAGCTTGATAGGGAGGGAGGGGAGAACTAATGAAAAACTGTTTTTT

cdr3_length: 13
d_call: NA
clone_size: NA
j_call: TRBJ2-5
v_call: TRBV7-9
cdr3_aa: CASSFRVLETQYF
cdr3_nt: TGTGCCAGCAGCTTCCGAGTACTGGAGACCCAGTACTTC

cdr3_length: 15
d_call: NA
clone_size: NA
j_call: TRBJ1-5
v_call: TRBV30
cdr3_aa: CAPQPRGKLVQPQHF
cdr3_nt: TGTGCCCCCCAACCCCGAGGCAAATTAGTTCAGCCCCAGCATTTT

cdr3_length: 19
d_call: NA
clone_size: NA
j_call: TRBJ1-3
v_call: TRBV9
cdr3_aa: CASSVAGSEGFSSGNTIYF
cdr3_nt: TGTGCCAGCAGCGTAGCAGGGTCGGAGGGCTTCAGCTCTGGAAACACCATATATTTT

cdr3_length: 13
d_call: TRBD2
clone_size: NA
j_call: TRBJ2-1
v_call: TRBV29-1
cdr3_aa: CSVGLATYNEQFF
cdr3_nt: TGCAGCGTCGGACTAGCTACCTACAATGAGCAGTTCTTC

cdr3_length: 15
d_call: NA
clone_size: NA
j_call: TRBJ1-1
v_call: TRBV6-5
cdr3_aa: CASRKGGRTNTEAFF
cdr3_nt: TGTGCCAGCAGAAAGGGTGGCAGGACTAACACTGAAGCTTTCTTT

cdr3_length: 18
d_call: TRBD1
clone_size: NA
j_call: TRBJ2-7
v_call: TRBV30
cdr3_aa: CAWSVPIKIRDRDYEQYF
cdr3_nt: TGTGCCTGGAGTGTACCAATAAAGATTCGGGACAGGGACTACGAGCAGTACTTC

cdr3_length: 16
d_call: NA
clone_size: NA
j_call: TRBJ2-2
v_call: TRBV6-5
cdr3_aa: CASSCREEENTGELFF
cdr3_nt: TGTGCCAGCAGTTGCAGGGAGGAGGAGAACACCGGGGAGCTGTTTTTT

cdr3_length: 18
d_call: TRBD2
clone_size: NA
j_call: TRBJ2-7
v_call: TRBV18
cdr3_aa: CASSPGLAGEGGSYEQYF
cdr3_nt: TGTGCCAGCTCACCCGGACTAGCGGGAGAGGGGGGCTCCTACGAGCAGTACTTC

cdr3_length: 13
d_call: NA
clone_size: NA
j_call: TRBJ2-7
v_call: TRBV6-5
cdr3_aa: CASSYEPGYEQYF
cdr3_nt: TGTGCCAGCAGTTACGAGCCGGGCTACGAGCAGTACTTC

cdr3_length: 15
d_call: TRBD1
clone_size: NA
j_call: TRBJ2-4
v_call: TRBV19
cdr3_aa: CASSTGTATKNIQYF
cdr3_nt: TGTGCCAGTAGTACCGGGACAGCCACCAAAAACATTCAGTACTTC

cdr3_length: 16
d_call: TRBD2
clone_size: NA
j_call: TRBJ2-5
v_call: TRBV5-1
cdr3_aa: CASSRGGRAYQETQYF
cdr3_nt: TGCGCCAGCAGCCGAGGCGGGAGGGCTTACCAAGAGACCCAGTACTTC

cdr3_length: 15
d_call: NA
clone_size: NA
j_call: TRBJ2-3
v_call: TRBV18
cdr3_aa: CASSPAPPNTDTQYF
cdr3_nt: TGTGCCAGCTCACCGGCCCCCCCTAACACAGATACGCAGTATTTT

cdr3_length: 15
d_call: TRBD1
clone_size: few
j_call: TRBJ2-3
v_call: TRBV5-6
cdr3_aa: CASSPGQDRTDTQYF
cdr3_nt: TGTGCCAGCAGCCCGGGACAGGACCGCACAGATACGCAGTATTTT

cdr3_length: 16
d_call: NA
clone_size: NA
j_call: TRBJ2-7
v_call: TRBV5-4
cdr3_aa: CASTDGGGPSYYEQYF
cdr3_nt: TGTGCCAGCACCGATGGGGGGGGCCCCTCATATTACGAGCAGTACTTC

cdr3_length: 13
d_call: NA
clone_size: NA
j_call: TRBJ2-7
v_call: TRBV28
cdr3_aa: CASSPRGLYEQYF
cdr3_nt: TGTGCCAGCAGTCCCAGGGGATTGTACGAGCAGTACTTC

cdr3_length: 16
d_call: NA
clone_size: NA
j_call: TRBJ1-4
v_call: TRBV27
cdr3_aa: CASTRSVRGTGEKLFF
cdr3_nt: TGTGCCAGCACCCGAAGTGTTCGGGGCACGGGTGAAAAACTGTTTTTT

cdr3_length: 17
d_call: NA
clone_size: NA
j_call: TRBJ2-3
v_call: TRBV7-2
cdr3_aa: CASSPTGREGGTDTQYF
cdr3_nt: TGTGCCAGCAGCCCAACGGGGAGGGAGGGGGGAACAGATACGCAGTATTTT

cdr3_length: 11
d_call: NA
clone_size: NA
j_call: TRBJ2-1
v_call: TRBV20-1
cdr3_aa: CSARERGEQFF
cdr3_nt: TGCAGTGCTAGAGAGAGGGGTGAGCAGTTCTTC

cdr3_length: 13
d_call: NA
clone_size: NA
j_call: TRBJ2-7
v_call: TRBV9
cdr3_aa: CASSAPPSYEQYF
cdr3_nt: TGTGCCAGCAGCGCGCCCCCTTCCTACGAGCAGTACTTC

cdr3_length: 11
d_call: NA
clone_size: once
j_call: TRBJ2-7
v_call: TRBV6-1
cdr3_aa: CASSDPDEQYF
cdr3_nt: TGTGCCAGCAGTGACCCTGACGAGCAGTACTTC

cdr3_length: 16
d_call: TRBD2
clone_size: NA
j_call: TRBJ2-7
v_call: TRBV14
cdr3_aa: CASSSRTSGSNYEQYF
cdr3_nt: TGTGCCAGCAGCTCCCGGACTAGCGGGAGTAACTACGAGCAGTACTTC

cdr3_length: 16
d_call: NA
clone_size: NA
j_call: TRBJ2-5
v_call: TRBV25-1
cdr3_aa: CASRPGLLSGGEAQYF
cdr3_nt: TGTGCCAGCAGACCGGGACTCCTTTCCGGTGGCGAGGCCCAGTACTTC